A selection of T cell receptor beta chains follows, all from one sample in a study of shared clonotypes between healthy human individuals. The repertoire was sequenced with immunoSEQ multiplex PCR; TCRdb's copy has only in-frame clones and lacks some. The sample shows 2 million to 2.5 million clones, approximately 96% of them seen only once. What was sequenced was naive CD4+ T cells sorted from blood. The receptors were gathered from a man in his late teens or twenties in good health. Each CDR3 is given with its conserved first and last residue. A D gene is named only where the DNA matches it firmly. Clone size is given for some rows only: seen once, a few or many times, or a class if the clone is expanded.

V gene	clone size	D gene	J gene	CDR3 DNA	CDR3 protein
TRBV11-2	.	.	TRBJ1-3	TGTGCCAGCAGCTTAGAACAAAGAAACACCATATATTTT	CASSLEQRNTIYF
TRBV6-1	.	.	TRBJ1-1	TGTGCCAGCAGTCTTCGGGGGACGCTCGGGGCAGCTTTCTTT	CASSLRGTLGAAFF
TRBV18	once	TRBD1	TRBJ1-5	TGTGCCAGCTCACCAGTGGACAGGGGGCTCGGCAATCAGCCCCAGCATTTT	CASSPVDRGLGNQPQHF
TRBV5-4	.	.	TRBJ2-7	TGTGCCAGCAGCTTGAACGGGGGCCCTTCCTACGAGCAGTACTTC	CASSLNGGPSYEQYF
TRBV15	.	TRBD1	TRBJ1-5	TGTGCCACCAGCAGCCCGGGACAGGGGAAATATAGCAATCAGCCCCAGCATTTT	CATSSPGQGKYSNQPQHF
TRBV10-3	.	.	TRBJ1-1	TGTGCCATCAGTGAGGTGGAGACTGAAGCTTTCTTT	CAISEVETEAFF
TRBV7-2	few	.	TRBJ2-7	TGTGCCAGCAGCTCCTTCCCCTCCTACGAGCAGTACTTC	CASSSFPSYEQYF
TRBV11-2	.	.	TRBJ1-2	TGTGCCAGCAGCTGGTCGGGCGTCCCTAACTATGGCTACACCTTC	CASSWSGVPNYGYTF
TRBV10-3	.	.	TRBJ2-5	TGTGCCATCAGCGCATCAGGGGCTTCAGAGACCCAGTACTTC	CAISASGASETQYF
TRBV6-1	.	.	TRBJ1-4	TGTGCCAGCAGTGCCTCTGACCAGGGAAAACTGTTTTTT	CASSASDQGKLFF
TRBV2	.	TRBD2	TRBJ2-5	TGTGCCAGCAGTGAGGGACTAGCGGGAGTCGAGACCCAGTACTTC	CASSEGLAGVETQYF